Below are 12 T cell receptor beta chains sequenced from a single sample in a study of blood T cell repertoires in COVID-19. Produced via immunoSEQ multiplex PCR; TCRdb's table is partial and in-frame only. This sample yields a few hundred thousand clones, of which 80% to 90% are seen a single time; 0.8% to 0.85% belongs to the top ten. Sequencing was done on a sample of peripheral blood. These receptor sequences come from a man between 18 and 35 years old with COVID-19, enrolled during active disease.

This clone occurred a few times. The CDR3 reads CASSRDSRSGNTIYF. The CDR3 DNA sequence: TGCGCCAGCAGCCGGGACAGTCGCTCTGGAAACACCATATATTTT. This chain links TRBV4-1 with TRBJ1-3; 7 bases match TRBD1. Germline V gives CDR1 MGHRA, CDR2 YSYEKL. There are 15 residues in the CDR3. The J segment lost 0 bases and the V segment lost 4 bases, leaving 3 bases of the junction unmatched.

The chain carries TRBV12-3 or TRBV12-4 and TRBJ1-1; D gene ambiguous. This CDR3 comprises 13 residues. V was clipped by 4 bases and J by 4 bases, with 10 bases between them. CDR3 region: CASSWREVTEAFF. As DNA, the CDR3 is TGTGCCAGCAGTTGGAGGGAGGTCACTGAAGCTTTCTTT.

J is TRBJ1-4 and V is TRBV27; perhaps TRBD1 as D (6 bases). This CDR3 comprises 16 residues. Trimming stripped 5 bases from V and 5 bases from J, with 18 bases between. CDR1 is MNHEY, CDR2 SMNVEV, per germline (reference sequence). As DNA, the CDR3 is TGTGCCAGCAGTCCTAAAGAGCCCAGGGGAAATGAAAAACTGTTTTTT. This codes for CASSPKEPRGNEKLFF.

The CDR3 DNA follows: TGCGCCAGCAGCTTGGGGCAGATAAAAGAGACCCAGTACTTC. Translated, it gives CASSLGQIKETQYF. This chain links TRBV5-1 with TRBJ2-5; D not resolved. This CDR3 comprises 14 residues. V was shortened by 0 bases and J by 3 bases, with 9 bases between the two germline ends. Germline CDR1 SGHRS, CDR2 YFSETQ.

This chain uses TRBV5-4 with TRBJ2-5, with D tentatively TRBD1 (6 bases). V lost 5 bases, J lost 9 bases, and 17 bases lay in between. Germline lookup yields CDR1 SGHNT and CDR2 YYREEE (reference sequence). CDR3 size: 13 residues. CDR3 protein: CASSLGQGSAQYF. In DNA form, the CDR3 reads TGTGCCAGCAGTCTGGGGCAGGGGAGCGCCCAGTACTTC.

The chain employs TRBV7-9 and TRBJ2-5, with D perhaps TRBD2 (5 bases). The V gene's germline CDR1 is SEHNR and CDR2 FQNEAQ (reference sequence). This CDR3 contains 14 residues. Trimming left V 5 bases short and J 2 bases short, with 12 bases between. Here the CDR3 DNA reads TGTGCCAGCAGCCAATCCGGGGTTCAAGAGACCCAGTACTTC. Protein sequence: CASSQSGVQETQYF.

This chain links TRBV7-8 with TRBJ2-2; 8 positions agree with TRBD2. The CDR3 extends over 16 amino acids. Germline V gene sequence: CDR1 SGHVS, CDR2 FQNEAQ. J was trimmed by 4 bases and V by 5 bases; bases with no gene match: 9. Written as DNA, the CDR3 is TGTGCCAGCAGCCGAAAAGCGGGAGACCTCACCGGGGAGCTGTTTTTT. Its translation is CASSRKAGDLTGELFF.

The chain has TRBV7-2 and TRBJ2-7; 10 bases align to TRBD2. V lost 5 bases to trimming and J lost 0 bases; unmatched junction nucleotides: 7. Germline V gene data show CDR1 as SGHTA and CDR2 as FQGNSA. The CDR3 has 16 amino acids. Here the CDR3 DNA reads TGTGCCAGCAGCACATGGACTAGCGGACCCTCCTACGAGCAGTACTTC. It yields the protein CASSTWTSGPSYEQYF.

This chain uses TRBV2 with TRBJ1-6; D is undetermined. V was pared by 3 bases and J by 9 bases, with 12 bases between. The CDR3 is 14 amino acids. The germline gives CDR1 SNHLY, CDR2 FYNNEI. CDR3 loop: CASSEEGGSSPLHF. The CDR3 DNA reads TGTGCCAGCAGTGAGGAGGGAGGGTCTTCACCCCTCCACTTT.

The chain recombines TRBV21-1 with TRBJ2-7; the D segment call TRBD1 is taken from the table without a DNA check. TRBV21-1 is deemed a pseudogene. The CDR3 loop spans 15 amino acids. CDR3 in amino acids: CASSYRVKPSYEQYF. In DNA, the CDR3 is TGTGCCAGCAGTTACAGGGTTAAACCCTCCTACGAGCAGTACTTC.

The genes are TRBV5-1 and TRBJ2-3; 10 positions agree with TRBD1. CDR1 and CDR2 (germline): SGHRS, YFSETQ. V trimming: 5 bases; J trimming: 4 bases; junction bases outside the gene matches: 10. This CDR3 comprises 16 residues. The CDR3 DNA reads TGCGCCAGCAGTATGAGACAGGGGGCTGGGGCAGATACGCAGTATTTT. Amino acids: CASSMRQGAGADTQYF.

In the case of this clone: Other DNA sequences within the sample encode an identical CDR3. V and J are TRBV3-1 (or the pseudogene TRBV3-2) and TRBJ2-7, with TRBD2 identical over 15 bases. The CDR3 has 15 amino acids. From germline, CDR1 is LGHDT and CDR2 YNNKEL (reference sequence). Unmatched junction bases numbered 4, after V lost 4 bases and J lost 6 bases. CDR3 amino acids: CASSLTGLAGGEQYF. CDR3 nucleotide sequence: TGTGCCAGCAGCCTAACGGGACTAGCGGGAGGCGAGCAGTACTTC.